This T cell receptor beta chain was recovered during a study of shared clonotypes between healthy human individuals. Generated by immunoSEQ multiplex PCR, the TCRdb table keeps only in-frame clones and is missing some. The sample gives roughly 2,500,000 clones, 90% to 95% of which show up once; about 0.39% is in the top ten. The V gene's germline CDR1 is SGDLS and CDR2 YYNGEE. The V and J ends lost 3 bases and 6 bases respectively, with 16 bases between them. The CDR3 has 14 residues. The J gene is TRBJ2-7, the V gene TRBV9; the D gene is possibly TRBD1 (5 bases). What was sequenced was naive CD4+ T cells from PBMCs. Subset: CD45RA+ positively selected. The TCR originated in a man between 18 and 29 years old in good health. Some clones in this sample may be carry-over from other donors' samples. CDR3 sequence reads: CASSGYRSGGEQYF. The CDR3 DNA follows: TGTGCCAGCAGCGGGTACAGGTCTGGTGGCGAGCAGTACTTC.